A selection of T cell receptor beta chains follows, all from one sample in a study of T cell responses to AZD1222 COVID-19 vaccine. Data came from immunoSEQ multiplex PCR; TCRdb stores just in-frame clones and leaves some out. This sample yields 120,000 or so clones, of which around 88% are seen a single time; roughly 7% belongs to the top ten. The sample here was peripheral blood, taken 28 days after the second AZD1222 dose. The origin of the receptors is an adult who received the AZD1222 COVID-19 vaccine. Each CDR3 is given without its conserved first and last residue. The order of the fields is CDR3 protein, D gene, J gene, V gene. A D gene is named only where the DNA matches it firmly.

ASSPAGPMGNQPQH - TRBJ1-5 TRBV28
ASSFGASSYNEQF - TRBJ2-1 TRBV7-2
ATSRERSVRGYNEQF TRBD1 TRBJ2-1 TRBV15
ASARGGGDAEKLF - TRBJ1-4 TRBV7-2
ATSPRGGPNEQF - TRBJ2-1 TRBV24-1
ASRRGGMRYEQY - TRBJ2-7 TRBV21-1
ASSSYRGYNEKLF TRBD1 TRBJ1-4 TRBV4-2
ASSFTGPNYGYT - TRBJ1-2 TRBV5-1
ASSQDLGHGNTIY - TRBJ1-3 TRBV4-1
ASSHPQGVTRNSPLH TRBD1 TRBJ1-6 TRBV3-1/TRBV3-2
ASSESVGKNGYT - TRBJ1-2 TRBV6-1
ASSLDRGGTGNTIY - TRBJ1-3 TRBV11-3
ASSILAGGRQETQY TRBD2 TRBJ2-5 TRBV28
ASSPGGSYEQY - TRBJ2-7 TRBV28
ARKQGSGELF - TRBJ2-2 TRBV30
ASSRDRYNEQF - TRBJ2-1 TRBV5-1
ASSHRDAGYT - TRBJ1-2 TRBV18
ASILGQHYEQY TRBD1 TRBJ2-7 TRBV19
ASSEIGEANSPLH - TRBJ1-6 TRBV6-1
ATSPGHRSYEQY - TRBJ2-7 TRBV6-6
ASSLERGNEQF - TRBJ2-1 TRBV7-8
ASRPGAWDSPLH - TRBJ1-6 TRBV28
ASSQQGRSTQY - TRBJ2-3 TRBV4-3
ASSQGWTLPYEQY - TRBJ2-7 TRBV23-1
ASTPGGYEQY TRBD2 TRBJ2-7 TRBV25-1
ASSIRTENYGYT - TRBJ1-2 TRBV13
ASRQGSTDTQY - TRBJ2-3 TRBV28
ASSRTGREQY - TRBJ2-7 TRBV27
ASSAASGGAFNEQF TRBD2 TRBJ2-1 TRBV2
ASSIEDAQGINQPQH - TRBJ1-5 TRBV19
ASSSRDRGYEQY TRBD1 TRBJ2-7 TRBV11-2
ASSLIAGGSYEQY TRBD2 TRBJ2-7 TRBV3-1/TRBV3-2
AWRWAESYEQY - TRBJ2-7 TRBV30
ASSYPAGTGVETQY TRBD1 TRBJ2-5 TRBV6-5
AISEERKGRGEQY - TRBJ2-7 TRBV10-3
ASSSTGDGYT TRBD1 TRBJ1-2 TRBV5-1
ASSLVGTGDYGYT TRBD1 TRBJ1-2 TRBV7-9
ASSTNLGQGASGANVLT TRBD1 TRBJ2-6 TRBV4-2
ASSLAHSGTNYEQY TRBD2 TRBJ2-7 TRBV5-1